This TCR beta chain is from a study of blood T cell repertoires in COVID-19. Study-level information: Collection of acute and convalescent COVID-19 samples took place in the United States, Italy and Spain.

The CDR3 contains 15 residues. Looked up from germline, CDR1 is GTSNPN and CDR2 is SVGIG (reference sequence). V dropped 0 bases and J dropped 4 bases, with 13 bases sitting between them. Ages ranged from about 18 to 100 years, with residence in around 24 US areas. Cohort assignment relied on participant-reported clinical history. Some clones are missing from TCRdb's copy, which holds only in-frame ones; the method was immunoSEQ multiplex PCR. The sample yields more than 100,000 clones, approximately 79% seen once. The count of this clone is one. The rearrangement joins TRBV30 to TRBJ2-4; D is undetermined. The sequencing input was PBMCs or T cells enriched from blood (not recorded which). The receptor was derived from a man aged 35 to 55 with acute COVID-19. CDR3 residues: CAWSVNSNFKNIQYF. The CDR3 region has the DNA TGTGCCTGGAGTGTAAACAGCAATTTTAAAAACATTCAGTACTTC.